A single T cell receptor (beta chain) is shown here with its context. This clone was seen a handful of times. Its antigen remains unidentified. No quality values exist for individual bases; no much larger clone is one base distant. The sample belongs to a study of beta chain features in type 1 diabetes (dated by TCRdb to between 2018 and 2020). Study-level background: No differences in mean age, gender distribution, total cell number or subset yield were found between patients and healthy donors. A total of 90 million to 130 million sorted cells were examined across all samples, and a strong correlation was observed between cell number per subset and RNA yield. In the study, TCRB repertoires of sorted circulating CD4+ T cell subsets from recently diagnosed type 1 diabetes patients were compared with those of matched healthy donors. Whereas all 30 or so donors provided naive and central memory subsets, regulatory and stem cell-like memory subsets were isolated from just 8 patients and about 8 healthy donors. General findings and caveats noted by the study authors: Naive, central memory and regulatory TCRB repertoires appeared to be more similar among patients than among healthy donors. HLA sub-analyses involved small numbers of individuals, so any influence of HLA type on TCRB rearrangement remained unresolved. In all four CD4+ subsets, TCRB CDR3 length was moderately but significantly shorter in type 1 diabetes patients. At VDJ recombination sites, type 1 diabetes patients had fewer insertions and more deleted nucleotides, which implies abnormalities in thymic rearrangement. PCR may preferentially amplify shorter templates, but because patient and control samples were amplified and corrected together, any resulting skew would affect both groups equally. Because cDNA was sequenced instead of genomic DNA, highly expressing activated cells could be over-represented, though the groups showed no difference in activation or CD3 levels.

A single peripheral blood draw of approximately 0.11 L on average was collected from each donor into heparinised tubes. A BD FACSAria II was used to sort naive, central memory, regulatory and stem cell-like memory CD4+ T cells with a panel that included CD45RO, CCR7, CD25, CD127, CD95 and CD27. Every sorted population had a purity above 95%. PBMCs were isolated immediately by Lymphoprep density gradient centrifugation and stained directly without culture. Samples were stained and sorted in pairs, with one healthy donor and one patient per experiment, so that batch effects were minimized. V sheds 5 bases and J sheds 3 bases, leaving 8 bases between their ends. The CDR3, cysteine through phenylalanine, is 13 amino acids long. The kept DNA is CDR3 alone, 39 bases in frame from the first base. Taken from the germline V gene (reference sequence), the CDR1 and CDR2 loops are MNHEY and SMNVEV. The entire amount of isolated RNA was reverse transcribed using the High Capacity cDNA Reverse Transcription Kit, so the sequenced TCRB transcripts were expressed ones. Deep immunoSEQ sequencing was performed on naive, central memory and regulatory T cell samples, with an average of roughly 3.6 million total reads per sample. After sorted cells were lysed in RLT buffer, RNA was extracted with DNase-treated RNeasy Micro or Mini kits, with the choice depending on cell number. To prevent cross-contamination, every cell subset was processed on its own, while patient and healthy donor samples were processed together. Using the immunoSEQ multiplex PCR, TCRB sequences were amplified from cDNA into 87-bp fragments spanning the CDR3 region. Sequencing of the amplicons was performed on the Illumina HiSeq platform. The paper's processing steps were these. Synthetic template baselines were used to correct PCR bias computationally, reads within Hamming distance 2 were collapsed together, and singletons that could not be merged were discarded. Reads were aligned against IMGT to assign V, D and J genes, CDR3 length and insertions or deletions at six rearrangement sites. Clonotype counts were normalized to sorted cell number within each subset before computing true diversity and Gini coefficients with the tcR R package. The overlap coefficient, calculated on TCRB nucleotide sequences, was used to measure repertoire sharing. As a proxy for the pre-selection repertoire, out-of-frame TCRB sequences from naive cells were analyzed. Sourced from immuneACCESS, this table was stored by TCRdb with only in-frame sequences that have V and J called. A share of the clones is absent; for the studies checked, an unresolved V gene accounts for under half, and the remainder has no known explanation. V, J and clone size were drawn from that table, and D and trimming were deduced from the DNA. The sample has about 900,000 clones on record, 15% to 20% of them singletons. 0.023% of the sample comes from the top ten.

The source of this sequence is a woman under 30 in good health. Sequencing was carried out using naive CD4+ T cells from blood. What the cell subset or site label conveys for this sample: true naive CD4+ T cells. The sequence joins TRBV27 to TRBJ1-5; tentative D gene TRBD1, with 5 bases matching. The nucleotide sequence reads TGTGCCAGCAGTCGACAGATCAATCAGCCCCAGCATTTT. Translation gives CASSRQINQPQHF.